This record looks at one T cell receptor (beta chain) sequence and its context. Libraries were prepared by immunoSEQ multiplex PCR; TCRdb keeps only in-frame clonotypes and omits some of them. This sample has about 200,000 clones, with around 87% found just once. The V end lost 4 bases, the J end lost 4 bases, and 13 bases lay between the germline ends. CDR3 length equals 14 residues. The germline V gene encodes CDR1 SGHTA and CDR2 FQGNSA. These data are taken from a study of blood T cell repertoires in COVID-19. Across the study: Samples came from the United States, Italy and Spain, spanning acute and convalescent COVID-19. From T cells, B-cell-depleted T cells, or PBMCs came the material, which was cDNA or gDNA.

The chain is built from TRBV7-2 and TRBJ2-5; D perhaps matches TRBD1 (6 bases). This TCR was recovered from a man aged 55 to 70 with acute or convalescent COVID-19. Specimen: peripheral blood. The CDR3 sequence is CASSSPRGRETQYF. DNA of the CDR3: TGTGCCAGCAGCTCGCCCAGGGGAAGAGAGACCCAGTACTTC.